Following are 29 T cell receptor beta chains from one sample sequenced in a study of blood T cell repertoires in COVID-19. Profiling relied on immunoSEQ multiplex PCR, and the TCRdb table lists in-frame clones only, not all of them. The sample includes hundreds of thousands of clones, about nine tenths of them seen just once. Input material: PBMCs or T cells enriched from blood (not recorded which). The receptors stem from a woman aged 40 to 50 who had recovered from COVID-19.

This chain connects TRBV28 to TRBJ1-6; possible D gene TRBD1, 6 bases. Germline assignment: CDR1 MDHEN and CDR2 SYDVKM. This CDR3 contains 16 residues. V was pared by 6 bases and J by 4 bases, with 16 bases between. DNA of the CDR3: TGTGCCAGCAGAGAAATTAGGACAGTTTATAATTCACCCCTCCACTTT. Residues: CASREIRTVYNSPLHF.

The rearrangement uses TRBV18 and TRBJ2-1; 10 bases are shared with TRBD2. The ends lost 0 bases at V and 9 bases at J; junction bases unmatched: 8. Germline CDR1 reads KGHSH; CDR2 reads LQKENI. The CDR3 is made up of 16 amino acids. The CDR3 sequence is CASSPPKRGGLSEQFF. The CDR3 DNA follows: TGTGCCAGCTCACCACCGAAGCGGGGGGGCCTAAGTGAGCAGTTCTTC.

The chain joins TRBV27 to TRBJ2-7, with 12 bases that match TRBD2. From germline, CDR1 is MNHEY and CDR2 SMNVEV (reference sequence). The CDR3 totals 18 residues. V shed 5 bases and J 0 bases; nucleotides not matched to a gene: 11. CDR3 region: CASSEGTSGLHSSYEQYF. The CDR3 DNA sequence: TGTGCCAGCAGTGAAGGGACTAGCGGGCTCCACTCCTCCTACGAGCAGTACTTC.

The table lists this clone with a count of one. This chain connects TRBV4-2 to TRBJ1-2; a possible D gene is TRBD1 (5 bases). This CDR3 region has 15 residues. The V gene's germline CDR1 is LGHNA and CDR2 YNFKEQ. Trimming cost V 0 bases and J 4 bases, with 12 bases left between them. The DNA of the CDR3 is TGTGCCAGCAGCCAAGACCTGGACACGGTCTATGGCTACACCTTC. Its translation: CASSQDLDTVYGYTF.

The chain recombines TRBV29-1 with TRBJ2-1; 9 bases fit TRBD2. The CDR3 covers 13 residues. The ends lost 4 bases at V and 5 bases at J; junction bases unmatched: 3. CDR1 is SQVTM, CDR2 ANQGSEA, per germline. The CDR3 DNA reads TGCAGCGTTGCAAGCGGGGGGAACAATGAGCAGTTCTTC. The encoded protein is CSVASGGNNEQFF.

The genes are TRBV11-3 and TRBJ2-1; 10 positions match TRBD2. Germline values: CDR1 SGHNT, CDR2 YENEEA. The CDR3 covers 17 residues. Unmatched junction bases numbered 5, after V lost 2 bases and J lost 1 base. CDR3 sequence (DNA): TGTGCCAGCAGCTTACGGGGGACTAGCGCGTCCTACAATGAGCAGTTCTTC. This codes for CASSLRGTSASYNEQFF.

In its sample, this clone was seen once. V gene TRBV10-1 combines with J gene TRBJ1-4, with 7 bases fitting TRBD1. CDR3 length: 14 residues. The junction had 4 bases not matched to a gene; V was cut back by 3 bases and J by 6 bases. CDR1 and CDR2 from the germline V gene are WNHNN and SYGVQD (reference sequence). This CDR3 reads CASSDAGTDEKLFF. The DNA of the CDR3 is TGCGCCAGCAGTGATGCCGGGACAGATGAAAAACTGTTTTTT.

The chain links TRBV2 to TRBJ2-5; D is perhaps TRBD1 (6 bases). Germline values: CDR1 SNHLY, CDR2 FYNNEI. The CDR3 is made up of 18 amino acids. V was pared by 7 bases and J by 0 bases, with 24 bases between. As DNA, the CDR3 is TGTGCCAGCATAATTGGGTTAACAAGAGGGACAAACCAAGAGACCCAGTACTTC. Amino acid sequence: CASIIGLTRGTNQETQYF.

V and J are TRBV2 and TRBJ2-7; possibly TRBD2 for D (5 bases). With 1 base removed from V and 4 bases from J, the gap between germline ends came to 20 bases. Germline CDR1 reads SNHLY; CDR2 reads FYNNEI. This CDR3 comprises 17 residues. The CDR3 region is CASSEGLGKRMEYEQYF. The CDR3 DNA follows: TGTGCCAGCAGTGAAGGGTTGGGTAAGCGGATGGAATACGAGCAGTACTTC. Full variable domain (remainder filled in from reference TRBV2 and TRBJ2-7): EPEVTQTPSHQVTQMGQEVILRCVPISNHLYFYWYRQILGQKVEFLVSFYNNEISEKSEIFDDQFSVERPDGSNFTLKIRSTKLEDSAMYFCASSEGLGKRMEYEQYFGPGTRLTVT.

The chain employs TRBV4-3 and TRBJ2-3; a weak D match, TRBD1 (7 bases). Germline V CDR1 and CDR2: LGHNA, YSLEER. This CDR3 has 15 amino acids. V was pared by 1 base and J by 6 bases, with 14 bases between. In DNA, the CDR3 is TGCGCCAGCAGCCAAGCCCCAGCAGGGGGGGATACGCAGTATTTT. This encodes CASSQAPAGGDTQYF.

This clone has just one count. This chain uses TRBV4-3 with TRBJ2-3; 8 bases are shared with TRBD2. CDR3 length: 15 amino acids. CDR1 is LGHNA and CDR2 is YSLEER in the germline V gene. The V gene end was trimmed by 8 bases and the J gene end by 3 bases; junction bases not matched to a gene: 10. The CDR3 here is CASSEGGGWTDTQYF. CDR3 DNA sequence: TGCGCCAGCTCAGAGGGCGGGGGGTGGACAGATACGCAGTATTTT.

This sequence joins TRBV15 and TRBJ1-4, with TRBD1 as a possible D gene (5 bases). Trimming cost V 1 base and J 3 bases, with 12 bases left between them. There are 16 residues in the CDR3. CDR1 and CDR2 from the germline V gene are LNHNV and YYDKDF (reference sequence). CDR3 region: CATSRGQGVANEKLFF. CDR3 in DNA: TGTGCCACCAGCAGAGGCCAAGGGGTGGCTAATGAAAAACTGTTTTTT. Together with reference TRBV15 and TRBJ1-4, the CDR3 gives the full variable domain: DAMVIQNPRYQVTQFGKPVTLSCSQTLNHNVMYWYQQKSSQAPKLLFHYYDKDFNNEADTPDNFQSRRPNTSFCFLDIRSPGLGDTAMYLCATSRGQGVANEKLFFGSGTQLSVL.

The V gene is TRBV24-1, the J gene TRBJ2-1; 7 positions agree with TRBD2. The CDR3 is 15 amino acids. The germline V gene has CDR1 KGHDR and CDR2 SFDVKD. Trimming removed 12 bases from V and 6 bases from J; junction bases left unmatched: 16. CDR3 nucleotide sequence: TGTGCCGCGGCCGGGGGGAAATCGCAGGGCAATGAGCAGTTCTTC. This gives the protein CAAAGGKSQGNEQFF.

V and J are TRBV12-3 or TRBV12-4 and TRBJ2-3; tentative D call: TRBD1 (5 bases). V lost 1 base and J lost 6, with 8 bases in between. The CDR3 loop spans 13 amino acids. CDR3 nucleotide sequence: TGTGCCAGCAGTTTAGAAGGGGCGGATACGCAGTATTTT. Residues: CASSLEGADTQYF.

The chain recombines TRBV9 with TRBJ1-2, with TRBD1 identical over 8 bases. V trimming: 0 bases; J trimming: 0 bases; junction bases outside the gene matches: 7. CDR3 length: 17 amino acids. Germline-derived CDR1 and CDR2 are SGDLS and YYNGEE. The CDR3 loop reads CASSVGPRTGSNYGYTF. CDR3 nucleotides: TGTGCCAGCAGCGTAGGCCCGAGGACAGGGTCTAACTATGGCTACACCTTC.

The chain links TRBV29-1 to TRBJ1-6, with TRBD1 matching 8 bases. CDR1 is SQVTM and CDR2 is ANQGSEA in the germline V gene. V dropped 4 bases and J dropped 10; count of bases not matched to a gene: 6. The CDR3 runs to 13 residues. The CDR3 DNA reads TGCAGCGTTGCACAGGGGGTTCACTCACCCCTCCACTTT. It yields the protein CSVAQGVHSPLHF.

V and J are TRBV18 and TRBJ1-6, with TRBD1 matching 9 bases. The CDR3 loop spans 16 amino acids. The V gene end was trimmed by 2 bases and the J gene end by 8 bases; junction bases not matched to a gene: 7. Germline V CDR1 and CDR2: KGHSH, LQKENI. This CDR3 reads CASSPGTGNKDSPLHF. The CDR3 nucleotides read TGTGCCAGCTCACCAGGGACAGGGAATAAGGATTCACCCCTCCACTTT. The entire variable domain, with the rest obtained from reference TRBV18 and TRBJ1-6, is as follows: NAGVMQNPRHLVRRRGQEARLRCSPMKGHSHVYWYRQLPEEGLKFMVYLQKENIIDESGMPKERFSAEFPKEGPSILRIQQVVRGDSAAYFCASSPGTGNKDSPLHFGNGTRLTVT.

This chain uses TRBV10-3 with TRBJ2-5; 8 bases are a match to TRBD1. CDR3 size: 15 residues. The V and J ends lost 2 bases and 5 bases, in that order; junction bases with no gene match: 7. Germline lookup yields CDR1 ENHRY and CDR2 SYGVKD. The CDR3 DNA reads as TGTGCCATCAGTGAGAGGTCAGGGGGCAGGGAGACCCAGTACTTC. Its protein is CAISERSGGRETQYF.

The chain links TRBV5-6 to TRBJ2-7; D is uncertain. Trimming removed 0 bases at V and 0 bases at J, with 7 bases between. The CDR3 sequence is 14 residues long. Germline loops: CDR1 SGHDT, CDR2 YYEEEE. Here the CDR3 DNA reads TGTGCCAGCAGCTTGGGACCTAGCTCCTACGAGCAGTACTTC. It encodes CASSLGPSSYEQYF.

Note on this clone: The sample holds other DNA sequences that translate to the same CDR3. The CDR3 is CASSLGLANEQFF. The CDR3 DNA sequence: TGTGCCAGCAGCCTAGGACTAGCTAATGAGCAGTTCTTC. The chain couples TRBV27 to TRBJ2-1, with TRBD2 matching 8 bases. The CDR3 totals 13 residues. Germline values: CDR1 MNHEY, CDR2 SMNVEV (reference sequence). J was trimmed by 7 bases and V by 6 bases; bases with no gene match: 5.

This rearrangement joins TRBV7-2 to TRBJ2-6; the D gene is possibly TRBD2 (6 bases). Germline values: CDR1 SGHTA, CDR2 FQGNSA. The V end lost 2 bases, the J end lost 4 bases, and 21 bases lay between the germline ends. The CDR3 consists of 19 residues. The CDR3 is CASSLWVGGPASGANVLTF. CDR3 bases: TGTGCCAGCAGCTTATGGGTGGGGGGACCCGCCTCGGGGGCCAACGTCCTGACTTTC.

In nucleotides, the CDR3 is TGTGCCAGCAGCTCCCCTACACGGGTCGAGCAGTACTTC. It encodes CASSSPTRVEQYF. The V call is TRBV7-9, the J call TRBJ2-7; D not resolved. This CDR3 has 13 amino acids. CDR1 and CDR2 from the germline V gene are SEHNR and FQNEAQ (reference sequence). V lost 4 bases to trimming and J lost 6 bases, with 13 bases between them.

The V and J genes are TRBV6-5 and TRBJ1-4; TRBD1 aligns across 10 bases. Germline V gives CDR1 MNHEY, CDR2 SVGAGI. V shed 4 bases and J 6 bases; nucleotides not matched to a gene: 5. CDR3 length equals 15 residues. The CDR3 DNA is TGTGCCAGCAGTTTTGCCGGGACAGGGGATGAAAAACTGTTTTTT. Amino acids: CASSFAGTGDEKLFF.

Here the CDR3 DNA reads TGTGCCAGCAGCGTAGGAAGACTAGCGGGCACAGATACGCAGTATTTT. Residues: CASSVGRLAGTDTQYF. The chain has TRBV9 and TRBJ2-3; 9 nucleotides match TRBD2. Unmatched junction bases numbered 3, after V lost 0 bases and J lost 1 base. Germline V gives CDR1 SGDLS, CDR2 YYNGEE. This CDR3 has 16 residues.

The chain couples TRBV19 to TRBJ2-2; perhaps TRBD1 as D (5 bases). Trimming shortened V by 6 bases and J by 0 bases, and 11 bases separated the two germline ends. The CDR3 length is 15 residues. The V gene's germline CDR1 is LNHDA and CDR2 SQIVND (reference sequence). Here the CDR3 reads CASRGAASNTGELFF. The CDR3, as DNA: TGTGCCAGTAGAGGGGCTGCCTCGAACACCGGGGAGCTGTTTTTT.

The J gene is TRBJ2-1, the V gene TRBV4-3; TRBD1 aligns across 7 bases. Per the germline V gene, CDR1 is LGHNA and CDR2 is YSLEER. The ends lost 0 bases at V and 7 bases at J; junction bases unmatched: 9. This CDR3 spans 16 amino acids. DNA of the CDR3: TGCGCCAGCAGCCAAGATTTAGGGACAGCCATGAATGAGCAGTTCTTC. Its protein product is CASSQDLGTAMNEQFF.

This clone has only one observation. The chain recombines TRBV28 with TRBJ1-4; D call uncertain. CDR3 size: 14 residues. Trimming cost V 2 bases and J 4 bases, with 8 bases left between them. CDR1 is MDHEN, CDR2 SYDVKM, per germline. CDR3 DNA: TGTGCCAGCAGTTTACTACAGTATAATGAAAAACTGTTTTTT. Protein: CASSLLQYNEKLFF.

V usage is TRBV30 and J usage is TRBJ2-3, with a tentative D call TRBD1 (5 bases). Trimming removed 0 bases at V and 6 bases at J, with 16 bases between. The CDR3 consists of 15 residues. The germline V gene has CDR1 GTSNPN and CDR2 SVGIG (reference sequence). CDR3 sequence: CAWSVGAPQSDTQYF. The CDR3 coding sequence is TGTGCCTGGAGTGTAGGGGCACCGCAAAGCGATACGCAGTATTTT. Using reference TRBV30 and TRBJ2-3 for the parts outside the CDR3, the full variable domain is SQTIHQWPATLVQPVGSPLSLECTVEGTSNPNLYWYRQAAGRGLQLLFYSVGIGQISSEVPQNLSASRPQDRQFILSSKKLLLSDSGFYLCAWSVGAPQSDTQYFGPGTRLTVL.

The chain joins TRBV18 to TRBJ2-7, with D possibly matching TRBD2 (5 bases). This CDR3 region has 14 residues. Germline CDR1 KGHSH, CDR2 LQKENI. The germline V and J ends were trimmed by 2 bases and 4 bases, with 12 bases remaining between them. CDR3 coding DNA: TGTGCCAGCTCACCAGGCCAGGACTGGTACGAGCAGTACTTC. Translation: CASSPGQDWYEQYF.